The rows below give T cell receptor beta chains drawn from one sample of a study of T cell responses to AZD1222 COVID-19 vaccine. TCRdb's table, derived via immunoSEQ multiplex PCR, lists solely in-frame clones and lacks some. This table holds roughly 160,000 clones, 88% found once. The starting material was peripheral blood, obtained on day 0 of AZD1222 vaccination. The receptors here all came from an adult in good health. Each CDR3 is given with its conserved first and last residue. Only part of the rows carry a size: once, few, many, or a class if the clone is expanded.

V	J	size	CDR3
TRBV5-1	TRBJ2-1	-	CASSSGQTNEQFF
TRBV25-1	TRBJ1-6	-	CASGRQNNSPLHF
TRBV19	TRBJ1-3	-	CASSSSRGSGNTIYF
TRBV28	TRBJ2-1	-	CASSRQGNNEQFF
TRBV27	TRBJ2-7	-	CASSFDRSSYEQYF
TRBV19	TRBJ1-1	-	CASSIDQGRDTEAFF
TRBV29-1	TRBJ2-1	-	CSVEVSLAGNEQFF
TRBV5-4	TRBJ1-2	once	CASSLGSLANYGYTF
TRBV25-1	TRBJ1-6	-	CASSGSGDSPLHF
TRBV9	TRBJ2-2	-	CASSPSVGTGELFF
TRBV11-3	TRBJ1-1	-	CASSFGRGTEAFF
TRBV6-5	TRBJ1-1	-	CASSLSGTGFTEAFF
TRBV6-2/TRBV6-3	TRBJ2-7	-	CASSYSTVSHEQYF
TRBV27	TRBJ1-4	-	CASSIWTGGGEKLFF
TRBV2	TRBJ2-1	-	CASLLGQGVSEQFF
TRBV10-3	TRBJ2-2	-	CAISEVPGPNTGELFF
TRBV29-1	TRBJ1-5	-	CSVESGGGQPQHF
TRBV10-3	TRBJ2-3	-	CAISEVVGTLEADTQYF
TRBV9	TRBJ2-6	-	CASSVGVTVSSGANVLTF
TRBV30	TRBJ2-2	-	CAWSVGRITGELFF
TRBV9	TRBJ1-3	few	CASSFRTGPSGNTIYF
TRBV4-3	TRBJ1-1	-	CASSQDQGYTEAFF
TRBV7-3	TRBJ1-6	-	CASSSQGGNSPLHF
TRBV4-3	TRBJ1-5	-	CASSQDPPGMGNQPQHF
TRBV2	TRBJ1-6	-	CASSVGQGEGSPLHF
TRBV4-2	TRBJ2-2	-	CASSQRTGEAGELFF
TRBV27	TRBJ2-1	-	CASSLASGYNEQFF
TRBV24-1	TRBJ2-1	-	CATSDLFGTSGSNEQFF
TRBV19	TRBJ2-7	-	CASRSGGLGESSYEQYF
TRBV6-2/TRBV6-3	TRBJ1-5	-	CASSIMNQPQHF
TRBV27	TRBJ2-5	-	CASSILAGRETQYF